This T cell receptor (beta chain) is from a study of T cells in Graves' hyperthyroidism and ophthalmopathy. Overall study context: Sampling of peripheral blood happened at initial diagnosis, prior to any treatment.

Germline V gene data show CDR1 as SGHKS and CDR2 as YYEKEE (reference sequence). The CDR3 is 13 residues long. Trimming stripped 0 bases from V and 5 bases from J, with 6 bases between. Study-wide results and caveats: From stable hyperthyroidism, ophthalmopathy was separated by a 13 V-J model.

It was uncontrolled infection, other autoimmune disease, pregnancy or lactation that excluded patients. Amplified regions were TCR beta CDR3 sequences from RNA transcripts. Primed by the HTBI set, a first-round RT-PCR was run on the TCR CDR3. TCRdb processed the multiplex PCR reads anew with MiXCR; each CDR3 protein has one entry. Among 500,000 to 650,000 distinct CDR3 sequences, 15% to 20% were seen once, and the ten largest hold around 17%. Remarks on this clonotype: Antigen unknown.

What was sequenced was blood. The genes are TRBV5-5 and TRBJ2-1, with D possibly TRBD2 on 5 matching bases. This receptor was identified in a woman younger than 35 with Graves' ophthalmopathy. CDR3 DNA sequence: TGTGCCAGCAGCTTGGCGGGGAACAATGAGCAGTTCTTC. Its translation is CASSLAGNNEQFF.